This T cell receptor beta chain was retrieved from a study of regulatory T cells in long-lasting Graves disease (dated by TCRdb to the early 2020s). As for the study more broadly: Newly diagnosed Graves' disease patients had taken antithyroid drugs for less than 3 months. Patients with persistent Graves' disease were compared with patients with newly diagnosed Graves' disease using TCR sequencing and RNA sequencing of peripheral blood. The study was conducted in China and was registered as a clinical trial. TCR sequencing covered around 13 persistent and roughly 20 newly diagnosed Graves' disease patients, around 35 samples in total. What the research found in general, with its limitations: Persistent disease showed preferential use of TRBV28, TRBJ1-2 and TRBJ2-5, whereas newly diagnosed disease favored TRBV20-1 and TRBJ2-1. Peripheral blood alone was examined, since thyroid tissue, which constituted the primary lesion, could not be accessed. Sequencing and analysis were restricted to the TCR beta chain. More public clonotypes were shared among persistent patients (roughly 2,700) than among newly diagnosed patients (approximately 1,000). Compared with newly diagnosed patients, persistent Graves' disease patients had lower TCR Shannon entropy and fewer highly expanded clones, which suggests clonal expansion. As a limitation, the authors acknowledged that the small sample size may reduce accuracy.

In the case of this clonotype: This receptor's antigen is unknown. Base qualities are not provided; no much larger clone lies one nucleotide away.

Its CDR3 holds 14 amino acids, cysteine through phenylalanine. Only CDR3 DNA is held: 42 bases, read in frame from base 1. From the germline V gene, CDR1 is MNHNS and CDR2 is SASEGT. V loses 6 bases, J loses 4 bases, and the germline ends lie 12 bases apart. The time point label here, explained by the study, means: newly diagnosed GD, antithyroid drugs for less than 3 months. For both TCR sequencing and RNA sequencing, RNA was extracted from PBMCs in TRIzol. The diagnosis of Graves' disease followed American Thyroid Association guidelines. Patients for the study were recruited at an endocrinology department in Xi'an, China. Each patient gave about 9.1 milliliters of peripheral blood, collected in an EDTA anticoagulant tube. Ficoll Paque Plus density gradient separation was used to isolate PBMCs, and no additional T cell sorting was done. RNA quality was checked with an Agilent 2100 Bioanalyzer and agarose gel, and concentration with a NanoDrop 2000.

Libraries were constructed by multiplex PCR. Sequencing took place on an Illumina HiSeq 4000. To build TCR beta libraries, CDR3 regions were amplified by Arm-PCR using iRepertoire HTBI primers. Gel purification was performed on PCR products prior to sequencing. As for how the authors treated the data: Gene usage analysis of CDR3 amino acid clonotypes relied on the approximately 62 TRBV and about 15 TRBJ segments identified across samples. COPE and FqMerger were used to merge filtered high-quality paired reads into contigs. BLAST was used to align contigs to IMGT TRBV, TRBD and TRBJ reference genes, and CDR3 was defined according to IMGT. Any clonotype with a frequency above 0.1% was counted as a highly expanded clone. Repertoire diversity was measured by Shannon entropy, and V-J evenness by the Gini coefficient. Clonotypes shared by more than one individual were considered public. TCRdb's own reprocessing of the public reads used fastp at Q25 and MiXCR and kept productive beta chains. Rows are unified per CDR3 protein, each entry keeping the most common DNA and genes. TCRdb assigned the V and J calls; the authors' analysis was not used. This sample is represented by 400,000 to 650,000 distinct CDR3 sequences; about 16% of them were singletons. Around a quarter of the sample is in the top ten clones.

The data were also submitted as part of a second study, on T cells in Graves' hyperthyroidism and ophthalmopathy. Drawing on the second study: Stable Graves' hyperthyroidism was defined as the absence of progression to ophthalmopathy over 18 months of follow-up. Hyperthyroidism patients were aged 18 to 65 years and newly diagnosed, with disease duration of less than 2 months. Exclusion was applied to patients with uncontrolled infections, other autoimmune diseases, pregnancy or lactation. Diagnoses relied on clinical symptoms, serum thyroxine and TRAb, thyroid ultrasound and orbital computed tomography. For the first round of RT-PCR on the TCR CDR3, the HTBI primer set was used together with the Qiagen OneStep RT-PCR kit. Most expanded thyroid clonotypes (frequency above 0.001) were also detected in blood, suggesting blood repertoires may reflect thyroid immune responses. A 13 V-J signature model separated ophthalmopathy from stable hyperthyroidism, with 87.88% sensitivity and 81.08% specificity in cross-validation and 80%/75% in testing. In validation, the model predicted progression to ophthalmopathy with around 71% sensitivity and 72% to 85% specificity, a median of 6.5 months before onset. To identify TCR V-J signatures that set the groups apart, the researchers used a discovery cohort of about a hundred patients, made up of about 44 with Graves' ophthalmopathy and 55 to 65 with stable Graves' hyperthyroidism. Prospective prediction of ophthalmopathy was tested in an independent validation cohort of approximately 18 hyperthyroidism patients and around 16 patients who later progressed to ophthalmopathy. The approximately 100 discovery patients were randomly divided into training and test sets at a 7:3 ratio. Thyroid tissue and blood T-cell repertoires from about six Graves' hyperthyroidism patients were also compared in the study. Following sampling, methimazole starting at 30 mg daily was given to hyperthyroidism patients, and high-dose intravenous methylprednisolone was given to ophthalmopathy patients. The libraries were constructed in a second round of multiplex PCR and then size-selected and purified. Libraries were sequenced paired-end with 100 bp reads on an Illumina HiSeq2000. SOAPnuke was used to process the raw data, removing reads that contained adapters or uncalled bases, had a mean Phred below 15, or lacked an exact match to the constant primer or identifier. High-quality paired reads were merged using COPE v1.2.5, and each unique nucleotide sequence was defined as a clonotype. MiTCR v1.1 was used to align clonotypes to the IMGT TRBV, TRBD and TRBJ reference segments. Analysis was restricted to V-J combinations with a frequency above 0.0001, which covered roughly 99% of repertoires. The TCS score was defined as F50 (clonal expansion) divided by E x V (chaos), with BLOSUM62-based TCRdist calculated between CDR3 peptides within each V-J. Welch's t-statistics and random forest reduced around 510 V-J features to roughly 13, which were used in a naive Bayes classifier (R e1071). No statistical method was used to set the sample size in advance, and investigators knew the group allocation. According to the paper, TCR Vbeta CDR3 sequencing was carried out on 120 to 150 peripheral blood samples, which came from 40 to 45 ophthalmopathy, 75 or so hyperthyroidism and some 17 progressor patients.

This receptor was obtained from a woman aged 35-65 years with Graves disease. Donor details come from another sample of the same person, matched by shared clones. The chain is assembled from TRBV6-1 and TRBJ2-2; no D gene can be assigned with confidence. Here the sequenced sample was peripheral blood mononuclear cells (PBMCs), taken at new diagnosis, from a patient treated with antithyroid drugs. The CDR3: CASRETNPTGELFF. The DNA is TGTGCCAGCAGAGAGACAAACCCCACCGGGGAGCTGTTTTTT.